The clone carrying this T cell receptor (beta chain) was detected ten times or more. The antigen remains undetermined. The CDR3 is made up of 15 amino acids. CDR1 and CDR2 from the germline V gene are SGHTS and YDEGEE. V was clipped by 1 base and J by 6 bases, with 13 bases between them. This sample stems from a study of shared clonotypes between healthy human individuals. Study-wide context: Serving as donors were a couple of women and a few men, whose ages spanned 18 to 49. Overall study results and limits: When naive CD4 clonotypes were compared across four donors, around 5% were shared.

Several immunoSEQ plates held equal portions of the genomic DNA taken from each subset. Sequenced by immunoSEQ multiplex PCR; TCRdb stores in-frame clones only, minus some. The data hold 1 million to 1.3 million clones, with 70% to 80% observed a single time. The sample comprised memory CD4+ T cells from PBMCs. Noted subset: CD45RA-negative fraction. J is TRBJ2-2 and V is TRBV5-8; D not certain. This sequence was found in a man younger than 35 in good health. Some clones in this sample may be carry-over from other donors' samples. For the CDR3, the DNA is TGTGCCAGCAGCTTGCGGCTAGGGCCCCCCGGGGAGCTGTTTTTT. This translates into CASSLRLGPPGELFF.